Each of the 18 T cell receptor beta chains below was sequenced from the same sample in a study of T-cell memory formation after mild COVID-19. MiXCR was run by TCRdb on the 5' RACE reads, yielding one entry per CDR3 protein. The data show over 350,000 distinct CDR3 sequences, 20% to 25% seen once. Sequenced material: PBMCs or a T cell subset sorted from them (not recorded which). These receptors were taken from an adult woman who had mild COVID-19 (a few samples of this study predate the infection). Cell type and time point are not known.

This clonotype was found a few times. The chain carries TRBV4-1 and TRBJ1-2, with 7 nucleotides matching TRBD1. The CDR3 spans 16 residues. Germline V gives CDR1 MGHRA, CDR2 YSYEKL. V lost 1 base to trimming and J lost 5 bases; unmatched junction nucleotides: 10. CDR3 sequence: CASSQGDADRTYGYTF. In DNA form, the CDR3 reads TGCGCCAGCAGCCAAGGTGACGCGGACAGGACTTATGGCTACACCTTC.

This chain connects TRBV24-1 to TRBJ2-4; possibly TRBD1 for D (6 bases). Trimming left V 5 bases short and J 4 bases short, with 17 bases between. CDR3 length: 16 amino acids. Germline V lookup: CDR1 KGHDR, CDR2 SFDVKD. DNA for the CDR3: TGTGCCACCAGTGGAGGGGGTCCTGCGGATAAAAACATTCAGTACTTC. This codes for CATSGGGPADKNIQYF.

The CDR3 nucleotides read TGTGCCAGCAGTTACGACAGGGGGCACGAGCAGTACTTC. Encoded protein: CASSYDRGHEQYF. The rearrangement joins TRBV6-5 to TRBJ2-7; 10 nucleotides align to TRBD1. The CDR3 spans 13 residues. The germline gives CDR1 MNHEY, CDR2 SVGAGI. J lost 5 bases, V lost 2 bases, and 0 bases had no gene match.

The chain joins TRBV25-1 to TRBJ2-1; 10 bases agree with TRBD2. Germline V CDR1 and CDR2: MGHDK, SYGVNS. V shed 3 bases and J 7 bases; nucleotides not matched to a gene: 9. This CDR3 has 16 amino acids. The CDR3 DNA is TGTGCCAGCAGTGACTTGAAGGAGACTAGCGGGAATGAGCAGTTCTTC. This codes for CASSDLKETSGNEQFF.

This clonotype was recorded a few times. This chain connects TRBV7-9 to TRBJ2-7, with TRBD1 matching 7 bases. The germline CDR1 and CDR2 sequences are SEHNR and FQNEAQ (reference sequence). The CDR3 is made up of 16 amino acids. The ends lost 5 bases at V and 2 bases at J; junction bases unmatched: 12. CDR3 region: CASSHSMGQPTYEQYF. In nucleotides, the CDR3 is TGTGCCAGCAGCCACAGTATGGGACAGCCTACCTACGAGCAGTACTTC.

There are a few counts of this clonotype. This chain links TRBV7-3 with TRBJ2-5; no clear D gene. There are 13 residues in the CDR3. Germline V gives CDR1 SGHTA, CDR2 FQGTGA. V lost 11 bases and J 0 bases, leaving 13 bases between the germline ends. Written as DNA, the CDR3 is TGTGCCTCCGGAAAGGCGTACCAAGAGACCCAGTACTTC. Amino acids: CASGKAYQETQYF.

The genes are TRBV15 and TRBJ1-3, with TRBD1 matching 8 bases. The V segment lost 3 bases and the J segment 4 bases; nucleotides outside the gene matches: 2. Germline V gene lookup returns CDR1 LNHNV and CDR2 YYDKDF (reference sequence). The CDR3 extends over 14 amino acids. As DNA, the CDR3 is TGTGCCACCAGCAGCTGGACAGGGGGAAACACCATATATTTT. It yields the protein CATSSWTGGNTIYF.

The CDR3 loop is CASSFGGASNQPQHF. CDR3 coding DNA: TGTGCCAGCAGCTTTGGGGGGGCGAGCAATCAGCCCCAGCATTTT. The chain joins TRBV5-8 to TRBJ1-5; D perhaps matches TRBD1 (6 bases). The CDR3 covers 15 residues. V lost 2 bases and J 1 base, leaving 10 bases between the germline ends. CDR1 SGHTS and CDR2 YDEGEE come from the germline V gene. Supplemented by reference TRBV5-8 and TRBJ1-5, the full variable domain reads EAGVTQSPTHLIKTRGQQATLRCSPISGHTSVYWYQQALGLGLQFLLWYDEGEERNRGNFPPRFSGRQFPNYSSELNVNALELEDSALYLCASSFGGASNQPQHFGDGTRLSIL.

Only a few counts were recorded for this clonotype. The gene calls are TRBV29-1 and TRBJ1-4; tentatively, D is TRBD1 (6 bases). CDR3 length: 14 amino acids. Germline V gene lookup returns CDR1 SQVTM and CDR2 ANQGSEA. V gave up 4 bases and J gave up 8 bases, with 17 bases separating them. The CDR3 spells CSVVGHGDGEKLFF. The CDR3 nucleotides are TGCAGCGTTGTGGGACACGGGGACGGGGAAAAACTGTTTTTT.

V and J are TRBV2 and TRBJ2-4; 7 positions match TRBD1. The CDR3 covers 16 residues. The ends lost 5 bases at V and 1 base at J; junction bases unmatched: 8. From germline, CDR1 is SNHLY and CDR2 FYNNEI. CDR3: CASSLTVRGAKNIQYF. CDR3 nucleotide sequence: TGTGCCAGCAGTTTAACCGTCAGGGGGGCCAAAAACATTCAGTACTTC. The full variable domain, completed using reference TRBV2 and TRBJ2-4, is EPEVTQTPSHQVTQMGQEVILRCVPISNHLYFYWYRQILGQKVEFLVSFYNNEISEKSEIFDDQFSVERPDGSNFTLKIRSTKLEDSAMYFCASSLTVRGAKNIQYFGAGTRLSVL.

The V gene is TRBV20-1, the J gene TRBJ1-2; tentative D call: TRBD1 (5 bases). Germline CDR1 DFQATT, CDR2 SNEGSKA (reference sequence). The CDR3 spans 12 residues. The V end lost 7 bases, the J end lost 7 bases, and 16 bases lay between the germline ends. CDR3 bases: TGCAGTGGACAGATCCTGGGCACTGGCTACACCTTC. It translates to CSGQILGTGYTF.

This clonotype was seen at least ten times. The rearrangement joins TRBV20-1 to TRBJ2-1, with TRBD1 matching over 11 bases. V lost 3 bases and J lost 8; bases outside the gene matches: 9. Germline loops: CDR1 DFQATT, CDR2 SNEGSKA (reference sequence). The length of the CDR3 is 15 residues. The CDR3 loop reads CSASPRTGGLDEQFF. In DNA, the CDR3 is TGCAGTGCTAGTCCTCGGACAGGGGGCTTAGATGAGCAGTTCTTC.

In this sample, this clonotype turned up a few times. V usage is TRBV5-1 and J usage is TRBJ1-1; possibly TRBD1 for D (5 bases). Germline V CDR1 and CDR2: SGHRS, YFSETQ. The CDR3 is made up of 13 amino acids. V was pared by 4 bases and J by 2 bases, with 9 bases between. The CDR3 region is CASSPRDNTEAFF. The CDR3, as DNA: TGCGCCAGCAGCCCCAGGGACAACACTGAAGCTTTCTTT. Supplemented by reference TRBV5-1 and TRBJ1-1, the full variable domain reads KAGVTQTPRYLIKTRGQQVTLSCSPISGHRSVSWYQQTPGQGLQFLFEYFSETQRNKGNFPGRFSGRQFSNSRSEMNVSTLELGDSALYLCASSPRDNTEAFFGQGTRLTVV.

The V gene is TRBV7-9, the J gene TRBJ1-1, with a possible D match to TRBD1 (6 bases). The CDR3 has 14 residues. Looked up from germline, CDR1 is SEHNR and CDR2 is FQNEAQ (reference sequence). The ends were cut back, 5 bases at V and 11 bases at J, with 21 bases in the middle. The CDR3 loop reads CASSPVQGMSPAFF. The CDR3 nucleotides are TGTGCCAGCAGCCCCGTCCAGGGGATGTCCCCCGCTTTCTTT.

The genes are TRBV6-5 and TRBJ1-4; unclear D gene. The length of the CDR3 is 16 residues. The ends were cut back, 2 bases at V and 4 bases at J, with 14 bases in the middle. The germline gives CDR1 MNHEY, CDR2 SVGAGI. CDR3: CASSYLPKLGNEKLFF. CDR3 nucleotide sequence: TGTGCCAGCAGTTACCTCCCGAAGCTCGGTAATGAAAAACTGTTTTTT.

This clonotype has just one count. CDR3 nucleotide sequence: TGTGCCAGCAGCCAACTGGGACAGGGGGCGAAAGAGCAGTACTTC. Translating gives CASSQLGQGAKEQYF. This sequence joins TRBV4-2 and TRBJ2-7; TRBD1 aligns across 12 bases. The CDR3 runs 15 residues. The germline CDR1 and CDR2 sequences are LGHNA and YNFKEQ. J lost 7 bases, V lost 2 bases, and 6 bases had no gene match.

The sample holds a few counts of this clonotype. The V and J genes are TRBV5-1 and TRBJ1-1; D gene ambiguous. Germline loops: CDR1 SGHRS, CDR2 YFSETQ. This CDR3 region has 14 residues. V dropped 2 bases and J dropped 1 base, with 9 bases sitting between them. The CDR3: CASSFRLGNTEAFF. CDR3 DNA: TGCGCCAGCAGCTTTCGGTTGGGGAACACTGAAGCTTTCTTT.

CDR3 loop: CASSHLVGRAFF. The CDR3, as DNA: TGTGCCAGCAGCCATTTGGTGGGGCGCGCTTTCTTT. The J gene is TRBJ1-1, the V gene TRBV14, with D perhaps matching TRBD1 (5 bases). Germline V lookup: CDR1 SGHDN, CDR2 FVKESK. V was clipped by 3 bases and J by 11 bases, with 13 bases between them. CDR3 length equals 12 residues.